Sequencing of this TCR beta chain was carried out in a study of T cells after yellow fever vaccination. In its sample, this clonotype was seen a few times. V gave up 3 bases and J gave up 2 bases; unmatched junction bases: 6. The CDR3 consists of 15 residues. Germline loops: CDR1 ENHRY, CDR2 SYGVKD. A single record per CDR3 protein comes from TCRdb applying MiXCR to the 5' RACE reads. This sample carries about 350,000 distinct CDR3 sequences, around 10% of them seen once, and the ten largest clones take roughly 18%. This rearrangement joins TRBV10-3 to TRBJ1-2; 7 bases map to TRBD1. Source: PBMCs, taken on the day of the first yellow fever vaccination. This sequence was found in a man younger than 35 who received the YFV17D yellow fever vaccine. The chain's CDR3 is CAISDGTVINYGYTF. CDR3 DNA sequence: TGTGCCATCAGTGACGGGACAGTGATAAACTATGGCTACACCTTC.